Reported below is one TCR beta chain. The antigen remains undetermined. Germline CDR1 SGHRS, CDR2 YFSETQ. Between the trimmed V and J ends, which lost 0 bases and 2 bases, there was a span of 12 bases. CDR3 length equals 17 residues. Sorted-subset replicate PCRs used 200 ng of genomic DNA. This amount corresponded to tens of thousands of T cell genomes. Using immunoSEQ multiplex PCR, the repertoire was profiled, and TCRdb retains in-frame clones only, with some absent. The sample records about 1.5 million clones, roughly 96% being singletons. The sample is drawn from a study of shared clonotypes between healthy human individuals. Whole-study results and caveats: Roughly 4.6% of naive CD4 clonotypes were common to a few donors. It was the non-shared clonotypes that had lower generation probabilities than clonotypes shared by all four donors.

The clonotype was recovered from a man aged 30-40 years in good health. The chain uses TRBV5-1 and TRBJ2-6; D may be TRBD1 (5 bases). The specimen sequenced was naive CD4+ T cells sorted from blood. Subset described: CD45RA+ positively selected. Here the CDR3 DNA reads TGCGCCAGCAGCTTGGAGGGTTGGGGCACTGGGGCCAACGTCCTGACTTTC. This gives the protein CASSLEGWGTGANVLTF. Together with reference TRBV5-1 and TRBJ2-6, the CDR3 gives the full variable domain: KAGVTQTPRYLIKTRGQQVTLSCSPISGHRSVSWYQQTPGQGLQFLFEYFSETQRNKGNFPGRFSGRQFSNSRSEMNVSTLELGDSALYLCASSLEGWGTGANVLTFGAGSRLTVL.